Below are 7 T cell receptor beta chains sequenced from a single sample in a study of OX40 agonist ivuxolimab in advanced cancers. Repertoires were generated with immunoSEQ multiplex PCR, while TCRdb's copy carries only in-frame clones and drops some. The table includes 55,000 to 70,000 clones, more than 75% detected once. Sequenced material: CD4+ or CD8+ T cells sorted from blood, taken in a trial of the OX40 agonist ivuxolimab. The receptors come from an adult with an advanced solid tumor such as melanoma, head and neck, liver or kidney cancer.

This clone has only a few counts. The chain employs TRBV19 and TRBJ2-7; 9 bases align to TRBD1. The CDR3 contains 13 residues. CDR1 LNHDA and CDR2 SQIVND come from the germline V gene (reference sequence). V lost 3 bases and J lost 4; bases outside the gene matches: 1. The CDR3 reads CASSMGQGYEQYF. Written as DNA, the CDR3 is TGTGCCAGTAGTATGGGACAGGGTTACGAGCAGTACTTC.

The chain joins TRBV4-1 to TRBJ1-1; 9 bases line up with TRBD1. J gave up 3 bases and V 7 bases, and 9 bases lay outside the gene matches. This CDR3 contains 15 residues. Germline V gives CDR1 MGHRA, CDR2 YSYEKL. The CDR3 nucleotides read TGCGCCAGCACCGAACAGGGGGCGCGGTACACTGAAGCTTTCTTT. Residues: CASTEQGARYTEAFF.

The chain recombines TRBV7-3 with TRBJ2-1, with 8 bases identical to TRBD2. The length of the CDR3 is 16 residues. After removal of 5 bases from V and 0 bases from J, the junction contained 6 bases not matched to a gene. Germline-derived CDR1 and CDR2 are SGHTA and FQGTGA. The CDR3 loop reads CASSIQAGVSYNEQFF. The CDR3 coding sequence is TGTGCCAGCAGCATCCAAGCGGGGGTCTCCTACAATGAGCAGTTCTTC. The full variable domain, completed using reference TRBV7-3 and TRBJ2-1, is GAGVSQTPSNKVTEKGKYVELRCDPISGHTALYWYRQSLGQGPEFLIYFQGTGAADDSGLPNDRFFAVRPEGSVSTLKIQRTERGDSAVYLCASSIQAGVSYNEQFFGPGTRLTVL.

The chain couples TRBV7-2 to TRBJ2-1; 11 bases line up with TRBD2. The CDR3 has 15 residues. The junction had 4 bases not matched to a gene; V was cut back by 2 bases and J by 7 bases. In germline, CDR1 is SGHTA, CDR2 FQGNSA. The CDR3 is CASSLLSSGRNEQFF. The CDR3 DNA is TGTGCCAGCAGCTTACTGTCTAGCGGGAGGAATGAGCAGTTCTTC.

V gene TRBV28 combines with J gene TRBJ2-3; D is perhaps TRBD2 (5 bases). Per germline, CDR1 MDHEN and CDR2 SYDVKM. The length of the CDR3 is 15 residues. The V end lost 5 bases, the J end lost 5 bases, and 17 bases lay between the germline ends. CDR3 nucleotides: TGTGCCAGCAGTCCCCCGGCGATAGGAGGAGATACGCAGTATTTT. It yields the protein CASSPPAIGGDTQYF.

The CDR3 DNA is TGTGCCAGCAGCTTAGCGCAGGGTACCTCCTACGAGCAGTACTTC. Translated, it gives CASSLAQGTSYEQYF. The chain has TRBV7-9 and TRBJ2-5, with D possibly matching TRBD1 (5 bases). Matching the DNA end better, TRBJ2-7 makes the J call doubtful. CDR3 length: 15 residues. CDR1 is SEHNR and CDR2 is FQNEAQ in the germline V gene (reference sequence).

The genes are TRBV19 and TRBJ1-5; D possibly corresponds to TRBD1 (6 bases). CDR1 LNHDA and CDR2 SQIVND come from the germline V gene (reference sequence). Trimming removed 5 bases at V and 6 bases at J, with 17 bases between. The CDR3 spans 15 residues. CDR3 nucleotide sequence: TGTGCCAGTAGTCTTACCGGGACAACACTTCAGCCCCAGCATTTT. It specifies CASSLTGTTLQPQHF.